One sample yielded the 8 T cell receptor beta chains listed below, sequenced in a study of blood T cell repertoires in COVID-19. Clones were sequenced by immunoSEQ multiplex PCR, and TCRdb holds only the in-frame ones, with some missing. The repertoire holds about 170,000 clones, with 88% as singletons. Specimen: peripheral blood. The receptors here all came from a man aged 50 to 59 who had recovered from COVID-19.

The chain links TRBV5-4 to TRBJ2-2; 7 bases are shared with TRBD1. Germline assignment: CDR1 SGHNT and CDR2 YYREEE (reference sequence). The V and J ends lost 4 bases and 6 bases, in that order; junction bases with no gene match: 3. CDR3 size: 13 residues. CDR3: CASSPRGSGELFF. CDR3 sequence (DNA): TGTGCCAGCAGCCCCAGGGGGTCCGGGGAGCTGTTTTTT. The complete variable domain, with remaining parts taken from reference TRBV5-4 and TRBJ2-2, reads ETGVTQSPTHLIKTRGQQVTLRCSSQSGHNTVSWYQQALGQGPQFIFQYYREEENGRGNFPPRFSGLQFPNYSSELNVNALELDDSALYLCASSPRGSGELFFGEGSRLTVL.

The chain has TRBV6-5 and TRBJ2-2, with TRBD1 matching over 10 bases. V dropped 6 bases and J dropped 1; count of bases not matched to a gene: 2. The CDR3 contains 15 residues. Germline CDR1 is MNHEY and CDR2 is SVGAGI. Written as DNA, the CDR3 is TGTGCCAGCAGGAGGGACAGGGGGAACACCGGGGAGCTGTTTTTT. It codes for CASRRDRGNTGELFF.

The V and J genes are TRBV7-2 and TRBJ2-5; 8 bases are shared with TRBD2. Trimming took 2 bases from V and 1 from J; bases not matched to a gene: 6. This CDR3 comprises 16 residues. Germline V lookup: CDR1 SGHTA, CDR2 FQGNSA. The CDR3 DNA is TGTGCCAGCAGCTTAATGGCGGGGGGCCCCCAAGAGACCCAGTACTTC. The encoded protein is CASSLMAGGPQETQYF.

The chain couples TRBV19 to TRBJ1-5; TRBD1 is a possible D gene (5 bases). The CDR3 covers 16 residues. Germline values: CDR1 LNHDA, CDR2 SQIVND (reference sequence). V was shortened by 6 bases and J by 4 bases, with 19 bases between the two germline ends. DNA for the CDR3: TGTGCCAGTAGGATTTATTCGGGGGATCGGAATCAGCCCCAGCATTTT. Translation: CASRIYSGDRNQPQHF. Complete variable domain (other parts from reference TRBV19 and TRBJ1-5): DGGITQSPKYLFRKEGQNVTLSCEQNLNHDAMYWYRQDPGQGLRLIYYSQIVNDFQKGDIAEGYSVSREKKESFPLTVTSAQKNPTAFYLCASRIYSGDRNQPQHFGDGTRLSIL.

The V call is TRBV7-7, the J call TRBJ1-1; no firm D call. Trimming removed 4 bases from V and 8 bases from J, with 14 bases in between. The CDR3 covers 13 residues. CDR1 is SSHAT and CDR2 is FNYEAQ in the germline V gene (reference sequence). This CDR3 reads CASSSDRGAEAFF. CDR3 nucleotide sequence: TGTGCCAGCAGCTCAGACCGTGGAGCCGAAGCTTTCTTT.

The gene calls are TRBV6-2 or TRBV6-3 and TRBJ2-4; a weak D match, TRBD2 (5 bases). Germline-derived CDR1 and CDR2 are MNHEY and SVGEGT. V shed 2 bases and J shed 8 bases, with 13 bases lying between them. This CDR3 is 14 amino acids long. This CDR3 reads CASSYDGVRDIQYF. The CDR3 coding sequence is TGTGCCAGCAGTTACGACGGGGTGAGGGACATTCAGTACTTC.

This clone was seen more than once but under ten times. The gene calls are TRBV27 and TRBJ1-5, with TRBD1 matching 12 bases. The CDR3 has 16 amino acids. The junction had 7 bases not matched to a gene; V was cut back by 4 bases and J by 6 bases. Germline assignment: CDR1 MNHEY and CDR2 SMNVEV (reference sequence). CDR3 in amino acids: CASSSPGTGGFQPQHF. DNA for the CDR3: TGTGCCAGCAGTTCCCCCGGGACAGGGGGCTTTCAGCCCCAGCATTTT.

The chain recombines TRBV7-2 with TRBJ2-4; D perhaps matches TRBD2 (6 bases). The CDR3 totals 18 residues. V was shortened by 0 bases and J by 7 bases, with 22 bases between the two germline ends. Germline CDR1 reads SGHTA; CDR2 reads FQGNSA. CDR3 region: CASSLAGGSALVMNIQYF. In DNA form, the CDR3 reads TGTGCCAGCAGCTTAGCGGGGGGTTCGGCCCTGGTTATGAACATTCAGTACTTC.